This entry features one T cell receptor (beta chain) sequence. What it recognizes is unknown. This specimen belongs to a study of cytomegalovirus exposure and HLA in healthy donors. Across the study: Of all 400 or so donors who were genotyped, about 84% belonged to the Caucasian-associated ancestry cluster. General study findings and limits: High sensitivity and specificity were reportedly achieved when the classifier diagnosed cytomegalovirus status. Within an earlier analysis, most TCR beta V segments proved productive either about 90% or about 30% of the time.

This PCR relied on a set of 60 Vbeta primers and 13 Jbeta primers. Clones were read by immunoSEQ multiplex PCR, and TCRdb kept only the in-frame ones, dropping some. Among around 160,000 clones, about two thirds were seen once, and the ten largest hold less than 5%. V trimming: 3 bases; J trimming: 6 bases; junction bases outside the gene matches: 9. The CDR3 is 16 amino acids. Germline CDR1 and CDR2: SGHNT and YYREEE (reference sequence). Regarding donors, all were healthy bone marrow donors. The TCR sequence derives from a woman aged 18 to 35 in good health and CMV-seropositive. The genes are TRBV5-4 and TRBJ2-1, with 10 bases fitting TRBD2. The sample comprised PBMCs. As DNA, the CDR3 is TGTGCCAGCAGCTGGGGGGTAGCGGGGGGTTTCAATGAGCAGTTCTTC. This translates into CASSWGVAGGFNEQFF.